A selection of T cell receptor beta chains follows, all from one sample in a study of blood T cell repertoires in COVID-19. Data came from immunoSEQ multiplex PCR; TCRdb stores just in-frame clones and leaves some out. In the table there are under 85,000 clones, nearly 90% of which are singletons. Input material: peripheral blood. Receptor source: a man between 65 and 85 years old with acute or convalescent COVID-19. The CDR3 runs from the conserved cysteine through the conserved F or W. Each record gives: clone size, D gene, J gene, V gene, CDR3 protein, CDR3 DNA. A D gene is named only where the DNA matches it firmly. Only some rows state a clone size, as once, few, many or a class for expanded clones.

- - TRBJ1-5 TRBV28 CASSTPDSSPDHQPQHF TGTGCCAGCAGCACCCCGGACAGTTCGCCGGACCATCAGCCCCAGCATTTT
- TRBD1 TRBJ1-5 TRBV27 CASSSGTGGQPQHF TGTGCCAGCAGTTCCGGGACAGGCGGTCAGCCCCAGCATTTT
- - TRBJ2-5 TRBV2 CASSVNREETQYF TGTGCCAGCAGCGTTAACAGGGAAGAGACCCAGTACTTC
- - TRBJ1-6 TRBV28 CASSSGSRGYNSPLHF TGTGCCAGCAGTTCCGGATCCCGGGGCTATAATTCACCCCTCCACTTT
- TRBD1 TRBJ1-2 TRBV6-5 CASTQGPTNYGYTF TGTGCCAGCACACAGGGGCCGACTAACTATGGCTACACCTTC
- TRBD2 TRBJ2-5 TRBV5-3 CARSLPSPAGDDEQETQYF TGTGCCAGAAGCCTACCTTCTCCAGCGGGGGACGACGAACAAGAGACCCAGTACTTC
- TRBD1 TRBJ2-7 TRBV5-1 CASSVGTGHEQYF TGCGCCAGCAGCGTGGGGACAGGACACGAGCAGTACTTC
few - TRBJ1-3 TRBV9 CASSGDTSGNTIYF TGTGCCAGCAGCGGAGACACCTCTGGAAACACCATATATTTT
- - TRBJ1-2 TRBV24-1 CATSDLRQESGYTF TGTGCCACCAGTGATTTGCGGCAGGAATCTGGCTACACCTTC
- TRBD1 TRBJ1-1 TRBV9 CASSVVAGGKNTEAFF TGTGCCAGCAGCGTAGTCGCAGGGGGAAAGAACACTGAAGCTTTCTTT
- TRBD2 TRBJ2-1 TRBV19 CASTIGLGHNEQFF TGTGCCAGTACCATCGGACTAGGGCACAATGAGCAGTTCTTC
- TRBD2 TRBJ2-1 TRBV5-1 CASSFGSGREEQFF TGCGCCAGCAGCTTCGGTAGCGGGAGAGAAGAGCAGTTCTTC
- - TRBJ1-6 TRBV18 CASSPGGGVNSPLHF TGTGCTAGCTCACCTGGCGGAGGGGTTAATTCACCCCTCCACTTT
- - TRBJ1-2 TRBV5-1 CASSLGVRQGHGYTF TGCGCCAGCAGCTTGGGGGTCCGGCAGGGGCATGGCTACACCTTC
- TRBD2 TRBJ2-1 TRBV12-5 CASGFGLAGGGEQFF TGTGCTAGTGGTTTTGGTCTAGCGGGAGGAGGGGAGCAGTTCTTC
few - TRBJ2-7 TRBV12-3/TRBV12-4 CASSLAGGYEQYF TGTGCCAGCAGTTTAGCGGGGGGATACGAGCAGTACTTC